The following is a TCR beta chain sequence with its context. Antigen: not known. The same CDR3 can be traced to other DNA sequences in this sample. Per germline, CDR1 SGDLS and CDR2 YYNGEE. The CDR3 contains 14 residues. Trimming stripped 0 bases from V and 0 bases from J, with 3 bases between. Each PCR replicate from the sorted subsets contained about 200 ng DNA, which is about 30,000 T cell genomes. Repertoires were generated with immunoSEQ multiplex PCR, while TCRdb's copy carries only in-frame clones and drops some. This sample has roughly 2.2 million clones; roughly 90% occur once, and the top ten carry approximately 0.41%. This sample is part of a study of shared clonotypes between healthy human individuals. Overall study results and limits: An anticipated effect of sequencing depth on clonotype sharing among donors was recognized.

The clonotype originates from a man aged 18-30 years in good health. Some clones in this sample may be carry-over from other donors' samples. Sequencing used naive CD4+ T cells from PBMCs. Stated subset: CD45RA+ positively selected. The chain combines TRBV9 with TRBJ1-4, with no clear D. CDR3 coding DNA: TGTGCCAGCAGCGTAGATACAACTAATGAAAAACTGTTTTTT. Its protein is CASSVDTTNEKLFF.